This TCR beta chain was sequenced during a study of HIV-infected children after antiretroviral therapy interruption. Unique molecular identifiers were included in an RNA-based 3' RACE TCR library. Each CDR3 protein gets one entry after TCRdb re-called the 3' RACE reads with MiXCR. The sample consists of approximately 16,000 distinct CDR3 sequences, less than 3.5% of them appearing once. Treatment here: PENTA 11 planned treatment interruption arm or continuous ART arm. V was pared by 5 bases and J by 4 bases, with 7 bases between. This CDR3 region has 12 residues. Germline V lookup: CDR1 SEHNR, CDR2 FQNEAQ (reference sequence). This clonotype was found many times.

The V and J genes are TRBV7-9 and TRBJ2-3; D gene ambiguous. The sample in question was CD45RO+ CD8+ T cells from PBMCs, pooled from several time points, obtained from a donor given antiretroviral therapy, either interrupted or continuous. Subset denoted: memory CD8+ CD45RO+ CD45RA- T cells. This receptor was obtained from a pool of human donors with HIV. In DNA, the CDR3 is TGTGCCAGCAGCAAGGGATCAGATACGCAGTATTTT. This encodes CASSKGSDTQYF.